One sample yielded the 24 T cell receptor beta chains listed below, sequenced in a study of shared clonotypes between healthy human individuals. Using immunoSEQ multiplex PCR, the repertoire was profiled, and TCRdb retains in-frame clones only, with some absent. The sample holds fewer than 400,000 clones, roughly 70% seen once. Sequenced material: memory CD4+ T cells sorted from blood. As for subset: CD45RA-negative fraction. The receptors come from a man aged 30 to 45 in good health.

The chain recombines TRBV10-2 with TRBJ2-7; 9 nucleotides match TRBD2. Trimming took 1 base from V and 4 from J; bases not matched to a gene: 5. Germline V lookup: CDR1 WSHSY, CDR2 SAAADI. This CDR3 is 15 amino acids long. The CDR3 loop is CASSEFEAGGYEQYF. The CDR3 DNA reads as TGCGCCAGCAGTGAGTTCGAAGCGGGGGGATACGAGCAGTACTTC.

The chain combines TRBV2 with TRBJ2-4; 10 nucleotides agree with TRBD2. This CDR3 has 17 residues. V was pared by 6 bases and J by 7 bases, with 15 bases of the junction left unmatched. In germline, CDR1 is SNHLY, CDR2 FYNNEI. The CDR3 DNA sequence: TGTGCCAGCAGGAATGGGGGACTAGCGTCTATCGGGAACATTCAGTACTTC. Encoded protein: CASRNGGLASIGNIQYF.

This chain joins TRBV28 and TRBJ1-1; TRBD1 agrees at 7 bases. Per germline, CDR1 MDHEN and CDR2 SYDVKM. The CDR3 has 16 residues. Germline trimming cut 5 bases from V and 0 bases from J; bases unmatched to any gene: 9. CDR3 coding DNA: TGTGCCAGCAGTCGCCACCGACAGGGCTTGAACACTGAAGCTTTCTTT. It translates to CASSRHRQGLNTEAFF.

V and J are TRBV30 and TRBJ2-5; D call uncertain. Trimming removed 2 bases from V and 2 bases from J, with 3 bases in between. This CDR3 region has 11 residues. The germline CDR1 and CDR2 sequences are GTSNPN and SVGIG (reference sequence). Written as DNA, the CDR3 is TGTGCCTGGAGTAAACAAGAGACCCAGTACTTC. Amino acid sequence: CAWSKQETQYF.

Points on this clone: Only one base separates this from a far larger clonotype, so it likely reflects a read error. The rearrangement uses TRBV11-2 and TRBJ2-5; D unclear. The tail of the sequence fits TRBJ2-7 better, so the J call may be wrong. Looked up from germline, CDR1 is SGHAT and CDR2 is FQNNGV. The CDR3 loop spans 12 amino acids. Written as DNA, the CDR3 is TGTGCCAGCAGCTTAAGTGGGTACGAGCAGTACTTC. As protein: CASSLSGYEQYF.

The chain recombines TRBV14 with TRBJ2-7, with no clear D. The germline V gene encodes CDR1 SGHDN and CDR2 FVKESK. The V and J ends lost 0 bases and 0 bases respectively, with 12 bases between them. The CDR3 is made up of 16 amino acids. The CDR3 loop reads CASSQDPSAHSYEQYF. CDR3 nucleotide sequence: TGTGCCAGCAGCCAAGATCCCAGCGCGCACTCCTACGAGCAGTACTTC.

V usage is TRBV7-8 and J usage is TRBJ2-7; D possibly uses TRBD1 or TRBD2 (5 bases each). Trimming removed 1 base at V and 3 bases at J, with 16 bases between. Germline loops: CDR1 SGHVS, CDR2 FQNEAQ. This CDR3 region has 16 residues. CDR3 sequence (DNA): TGTGCCAGCAGCTTAGTAGTACTAGTCCAGGGCTACGAGCAGTACTTC. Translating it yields CASSLVVLVQGYEQYF.

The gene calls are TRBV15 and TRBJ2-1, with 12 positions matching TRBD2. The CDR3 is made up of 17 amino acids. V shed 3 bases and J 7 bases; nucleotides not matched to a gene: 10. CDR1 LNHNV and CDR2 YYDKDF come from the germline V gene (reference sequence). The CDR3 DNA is TGTGCCACCAGCAGGGGGTCCGGACTAGCGGGGAAAAATGAGCAGTTCTTC. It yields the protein CATSRGSGLAGKNEQFF.

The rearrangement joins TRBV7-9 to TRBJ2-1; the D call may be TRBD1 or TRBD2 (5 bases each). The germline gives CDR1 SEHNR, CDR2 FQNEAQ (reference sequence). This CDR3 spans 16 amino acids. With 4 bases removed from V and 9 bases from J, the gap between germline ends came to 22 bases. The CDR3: CASSSESGAGQLEQFF. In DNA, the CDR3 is TGTGCCAGCAGCTCAGAGTCCGGGGCAGGGCAGCTTGAGCAGTTCTTC.

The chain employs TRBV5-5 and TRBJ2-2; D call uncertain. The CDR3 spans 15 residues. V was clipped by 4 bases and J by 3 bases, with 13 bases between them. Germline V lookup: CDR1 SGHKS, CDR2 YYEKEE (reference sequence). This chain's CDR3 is CASSRRAEHTGELFF. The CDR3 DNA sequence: TGTGCCAGCAGCCGCCGGGCAGAGCACACCGGGGAGCTGTTTTTT.

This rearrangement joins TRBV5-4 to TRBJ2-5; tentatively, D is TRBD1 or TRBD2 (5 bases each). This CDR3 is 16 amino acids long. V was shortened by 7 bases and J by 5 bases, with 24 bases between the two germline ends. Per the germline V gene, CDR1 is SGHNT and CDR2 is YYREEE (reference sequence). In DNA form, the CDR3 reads TGTGCCAGCGGCCGAAGGGGAGCCGCGGCCAAGGAGACCCAGTACTTC. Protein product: CASGRRGAAAKETQYF. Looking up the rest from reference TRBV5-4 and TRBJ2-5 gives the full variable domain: ETGVTQSPTHLIKTRGQQVTLRCSSQSGHNTVSWYQQALGQGPQFIFQYYREEENGRGNFPPRFSGLQFPNYSSELNVNALELDDSALYLCASGRRGAAAKETQYFGPGTRLLVL.

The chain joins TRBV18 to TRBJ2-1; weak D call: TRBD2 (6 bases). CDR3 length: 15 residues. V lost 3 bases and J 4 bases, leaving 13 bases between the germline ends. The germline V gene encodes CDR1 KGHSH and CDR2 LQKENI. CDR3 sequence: CASSPLAAKYNEQFF. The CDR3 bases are TGTGCCAGCTCACCTTTAGCGGCAAAGTACAATGAGCAGTTCTTC.

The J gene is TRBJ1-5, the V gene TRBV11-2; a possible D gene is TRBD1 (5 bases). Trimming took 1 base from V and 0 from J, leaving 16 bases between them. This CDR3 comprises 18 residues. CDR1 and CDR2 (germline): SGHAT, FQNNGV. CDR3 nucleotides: TGTGCCAGCAGCTTAGTGCCAGGGCGTGAATATAGCAATCAGCCCCAGCATTTT. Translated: CASSLVPGREYSNQPQHF.

The CDR3 region is CASSLRFGGRGQGTYNEQFF. The CDR3 DNA is TGTGCCAGCAGTTTAAGATTCGGTGGTCGGGGACAGGGAACCTACAATGAGCAGTTCTTC. The chain links TRBV27 to TRBJ2-1; 9 bases align to TRBD1. V was clipped by 2 bases and J by 2 bases; unmatched bases: 16. Germline CDR1 MNHEY, CDR2 SMNVEV (reference sequence). The CDR3 sequence is 20 residues long.

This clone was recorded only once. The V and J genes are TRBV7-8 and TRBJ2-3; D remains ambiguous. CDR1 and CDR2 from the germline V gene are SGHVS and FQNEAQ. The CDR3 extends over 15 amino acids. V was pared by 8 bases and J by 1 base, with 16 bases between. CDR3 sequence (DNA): TGTGCCAGCTTGGTGTGGGCTGGTGGCACAGATACGCAGTATTTT. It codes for CASLVWAGGTDTQYF.

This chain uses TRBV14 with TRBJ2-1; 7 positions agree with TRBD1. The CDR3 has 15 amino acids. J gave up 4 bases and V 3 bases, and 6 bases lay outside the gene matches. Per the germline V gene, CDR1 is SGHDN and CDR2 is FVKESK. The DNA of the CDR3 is TGTGCCAGCAGCCACAACAGGGGACAATACAATGAGCAGTTCTTC. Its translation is CASSHNRGQYNEQFF. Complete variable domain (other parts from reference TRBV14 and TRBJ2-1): EAGVTQFPSHSVIEKGQTVTLRCDPISGHDNLYWYRRVMGKEIKFLLHFVKESKQDESGMPNNRFLAERTGGTYSTLKVQPAELEDSGVYFCASSHNRGQYNEQFFGPGTRLTVL.

DNA of the CDR3: TGTGCCAGCACAAGCGGGAGGGTCAGTGAGCAGTTCTTC. This gives the protein CASTSGRVSEQFF. The rearrangement links TRBV27 to TRBJ2-1; TRBD2 matches 10 bases. The V segment lost 7 bases and the J segment 9 bases; nucleotides outside the gene matches: 6. Germline lookup yields CDR1 MNHEY and CDR2 SMNVEV (reference sequence). This CDR3 comprises 13 residues.

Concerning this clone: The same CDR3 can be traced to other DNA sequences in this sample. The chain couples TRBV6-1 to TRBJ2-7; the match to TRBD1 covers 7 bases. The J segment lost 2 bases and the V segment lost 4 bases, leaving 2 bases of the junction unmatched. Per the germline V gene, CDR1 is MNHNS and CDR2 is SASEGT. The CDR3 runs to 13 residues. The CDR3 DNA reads TGTGCCAGCAGTGTGGACAGGACCTACGAGCAGTACTTC. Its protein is CASSVDRTYEQYF.

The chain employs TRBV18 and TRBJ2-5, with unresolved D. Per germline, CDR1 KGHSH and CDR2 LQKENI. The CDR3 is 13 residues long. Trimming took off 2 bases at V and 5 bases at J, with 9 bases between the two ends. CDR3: CASSPGMWETQYF. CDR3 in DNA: TGTGCCAGCTCACCAGGGATGTGGGAGACCCAGTACTTC.

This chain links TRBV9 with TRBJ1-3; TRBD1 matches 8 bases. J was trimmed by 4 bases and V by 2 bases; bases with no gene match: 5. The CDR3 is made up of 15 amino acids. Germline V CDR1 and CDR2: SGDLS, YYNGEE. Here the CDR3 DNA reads TGTGCCAGCAGCGTGATGGACAGGGCCGGAAACACCATATATTTT. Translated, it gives CASSVMDRAGNTIYF.

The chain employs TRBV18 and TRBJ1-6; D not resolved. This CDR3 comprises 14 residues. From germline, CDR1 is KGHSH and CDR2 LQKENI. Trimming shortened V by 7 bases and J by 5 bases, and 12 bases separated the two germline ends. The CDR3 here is CASWTGSNNSPLHF. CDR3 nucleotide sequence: TGTGCCAGCTGGACCGGGAGTAATAATTCACCCCTCCACTTT.

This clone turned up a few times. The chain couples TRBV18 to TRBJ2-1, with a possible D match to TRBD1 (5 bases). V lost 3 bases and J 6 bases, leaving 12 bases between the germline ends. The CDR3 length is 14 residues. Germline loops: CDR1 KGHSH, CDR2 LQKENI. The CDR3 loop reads CASSPPSGFNEQFF. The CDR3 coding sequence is TGTGCCAGCTCACCCCCCTCAGGGTTCAATGAGCAGTTCTTC.

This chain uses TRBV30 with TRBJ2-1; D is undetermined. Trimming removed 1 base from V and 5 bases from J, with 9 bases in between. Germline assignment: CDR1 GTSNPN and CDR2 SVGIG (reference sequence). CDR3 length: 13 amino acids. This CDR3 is CAWSGSMNNEQFF. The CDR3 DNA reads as TGTGCCTGGAGTGGATCCATGAACAATGAGCAGTTCTTC.

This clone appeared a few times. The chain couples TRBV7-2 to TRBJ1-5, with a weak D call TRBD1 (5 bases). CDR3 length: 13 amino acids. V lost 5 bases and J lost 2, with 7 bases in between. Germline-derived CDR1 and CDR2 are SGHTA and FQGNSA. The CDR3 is CASSPGRNQPQHF. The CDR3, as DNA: TGTGCCAGCAGCCCGGGACGCAATCAGCCCCAGCATTTT.